The 27 T cell receptor beta chains below were found in one sample sequenced in a study of blood T cell repertoires in COVID-19. The protocol was immunoSEQ multiplex PCR, while the TCRdb copy is restricted to in-frame clones and leaves out a portion. The repertoire includes over 200,000 clones, 70% to 75% of them detected once, and 3.3% sits in the top ten. Sequencing was carried out using peripheral blood. These receptors were taken from a woman older than 75 with acute or convalescent COVID-19.

This clone was detected only a few times. The V call is TRBV6-5, the J call TRBJ1-2, with D uncertain. V lost 6 bases to trimming and J lost 6 bases, with 8 bases between them. The CDR3 consists of 11 residues. CDR1 is MNHEY, CDR2 SVGAGI, per germline. The CDR3 DNA reads TGTGCCAGCAGCGGTCCTGATGGCTACACCTTC. Translation: CASSGPDGYTF.

V is TRBV5-4 and J is TRBJ1-2; 7 nucleotides agree with TRBD1. The CDR3 consists of 15 residues. V was pared by 4 bases and J by 4 bases, with 10 bases of the junction left unmatched. The germline CDR1 and CDR2 sequences are SGHNT and YYREEE (reference sequence). The CDR3 here is CASSPPRGLGYGYTF. The CDR3, as DNA: TGTGCCAGCAGCCCACCCAGGGGGTTGGGCTATGGCTACACCTTC. Complete variable domain (other parts from reference TRBV5-4 and TRBJ1-2): ETGVTQSPTHLIKTRGQQVTLRCSSQSGHNTVSWYQQALGQGPQFIFQYYREEENGRGNFPPRFSGLQFPNYSSELNVNALELDDSALYLCASSPPRGLGYGYTFGSGTRLTVV.

The genes are TRBV5-1 and TRBJ1-2, with D perhaps TRBD1 (5 bases). V was pared by 2 bases and J by 8 bases, with 16 bases between. Germline CDR1 and CDR2: SGHRS and YFSETQ. The CDR3 runs 14 residues. CDR3 DNA: TGCGCCAGCAGCTTAACAGGATCTATGGTAGGCTACACCTTC. Its protein is CASSLTGSMVGYTF.

The chain links TRBV6-5 to TRBJ1-2; no definite D call. CDR1 and CDR2 from the germline V gene are MNHEY and SVGAGI. The CDR3 has 15 amino acids. The V end was cut by 5 bases, the J end by 0 bases, with 13 bases between. CDR3 in amino acids: CASSNGRGTNYGYTF. The CDR3 DNA reads as TGTGCCAGCAGTAATGGACGGGGAACTAACTATGGCTACACCTTC.

The V and J genes are TRBV18 and TRBJ1-5; D is unclear. From germline, CDR1 is KGHSH and CDR2 LQKENI. CDR3 length: 14 residues. V shed 3 bases and J shed 5 bases, with 11 bases lying between them. This CDR3 is CASSPSGRDQPQHF. CDR3 DNA: TGTGCCAGCTCACCGAGCGGCCGAGATCAGCCCCAGCATTTT.

This chain connects TRBV10-3 to TRBJ1-4; D is ambiguous. The V gene's germline CDR1 is ENHRY and CDR2 SYGVKD. The V end was cut by 0 bases, the J end by 2 bases, with 10 bases between. The CDR3 has 16 residues. Here the CDR3 reads CAISESHPGTNEKLFF. CDR3 DNA sequence: TGTGCCATCAGTGAGTCCCACCCGGGGACTAATGAAAAACTGTTTTTT.

This clone was seen just once. This chain connects TRBV19 to TRBJ2-5, with 16 bases matching TRBD2. The CDR3 length is 19 residues. CDR1 LNHDA and CDR2 SQIVND come from the germline V gene (reference sequence). V was clipped by 5 bases and J by 5 bases; unmatched bases: 14. CDR3 residues: CASSRPAGTSGRGAETQYF. The DNA for the CDR3 is TGTGCCAGTAGTCGCCCCGCCGGGACTAGCGGGAGGGGCGCGGAGACCCAGTACTTC.

The chain is built from TRBV27 and TRBJ2-7; 8 nucleotides line up with TRBD1. The CDR3 is 15 amino acids. Unmatched junction bases numbered 8, after V lost 1 base and J lost 6 bases. Germline assignment: CDR1 MNHEY and CDR2 SMNVEV (reference sequence). The CDR3 is CASSLFGQGVGEQYF. Here the CDR3 DNA reads TGTGCCAGCAGTTTATTCGGACAGGGTGTTGGCGAGCAGTACTTC.

CDR3 in amino acids: CASSQSAGGIGQPQHF. Written as DNA, the CDR3 is TGTGCCAGCAGCCAATCGGCGGGGGGAATAGGACAGCCCCAGCATTTT. The chain couples TRBV3-1 (or the pseudogene TRBV3-2) to TRBJ1-5; tentatively, D is TRBD1 (5 bases). The CDR3 loop spans 16 amino acids. Trimming removed 2 bases at V and 7 bases at J, with 18 bases between. Germline CDR1 LGHDT, CDR2 YNNKEL (reference sequence).

The chain is built from TRBV6-5 and TRBJ1-3; D unresolved. CDR1 and CDR2 from the germline V gene are MNHEY and SVGAGI. Deletions cut 6 bases from V and 9 bases from J, with 21 bases between. This CDR3 contains 15 residues. In nucleotides, the CDR3 is TGTGCCAGCAGATCGCCGGCAGGCCGGTCTGGCACCATATATTTT. Protein: CASRSPAGRSGTIYF.

Worth noting for this clone: This sample also contains other DNA sequences that code for the same CDR3. The rearrangement links TRBV18 to TRBJ1-2; D is perhaps TRBD1 (6 bases). V was clipped by 6 bases and J by 2 bases, with 10 bases between them. The CDR3 runs to 13 residues. CDR1 is KGHSH, CDR2 LQKENI, per germline. The chain's CDR3 is CASSPDRNYGYTF. DNA for the CDR3: TGTGCCAGCTCTCCCGACAGGAACTATGGCTACACCTTC.

The CDR3 is CASSLYRVSGGYEQYF. The CDR3 nucleotides read TGTGCCAGCAGCTTATACCGAGTTTCAGGGGGCTACGAGCAGTACTTC. The chain couples TRBV7-9 to TRBJ2-7, with TRBD1 matching 7 bases. Germline values: CDR1 SEHNR, CDR2 FQNEAQ (reference sequence). V lost 2 bases to trimming and J lost 3 bases; unmatched junction nucleotides: 10. This CDR3 is built from 16 residues.

V is TRBV24-1 and J is TRBJ2-1; D is undetermined. This CDR3 has 13 residues. V lost 4 bases and J 6 bases, leaving 9 bases between the germline ends. Germline lookup yields CDR1 KGHDR and CDR2 SFDVKD. In DNA, the CDR3 is TGTGCCACCAGTGAGCGCCTAGGCAATGAGCAGTTCTTC. Amino acid sequence: CATSERLGNEQFF.

The genes are TRBV27 and TRBJ2-7, with 8 positions matching TRBD1. The germline V gene has CDR1 MNHEY and CDR2 SMNVEV (reference sequence). Trimming removed 6 bases from V and 6 bases from J; junction bases left unmatched: 13. This CDR3 contains 15 residues. This CDR3 is CASSRRQGAAPEQYF. The CDR3 DNA follows: TGTGCCAGCAGCCGCCGGCAGGGGGCTGCCCCCGAGCAGTACTTC.

The J gene is TRBJ1-4, the V gene TRBV6-5; D is unclear. V shed 5 bases and J shed 7 bases, with 11 bases lying between them. This CDR3 has 13 residues. Germline CDR1 is MNHEY and CDR2 is SVGAGI. For the CDR3, the DNA is TGTGCCAGCAGTCATCGAACAACTGAAAAACTGTTTTTT. Its translation: CASSHRTTEKLFF.

The gene calls are TRBV18 and TRBJ2-5, with 7 bases lining up with TRBD2. V shed 2 bases, J shed 2 bases, and the junction held 5 bases outside the gene matches. The CDR3 contains 15 residues. Germline CDR1 and CDR2: KGHSH and LQKENI. CDR3 bases: TGTGCCAGCTCACCAGGGGCTAGCGGACAAGAGACCCAGTACTTC. Residues: CASSPGASGQETQYF.

The V call is TRBV24-1, the J call TRBJ2-1; possible D gene TRBD2, 7 bases. The germline V and J ends were trimmed by 5 bases and 6 bases, with 13 bases remaining between them. The CDR3 has 14 residues. Germline CDR1 and CDR2: KGHDR and SFDVKD. Here the CDR3 reads CATSVGGRRNEQFF. As DNA, the CDR3 is TGTGCCACCAGTGTCGGGGGGCGCCGCAATGAGCAGTTCTTC.

The J gene is TRBJ2-7, the V gene TRBV9; TRBD1 aligns across 9 bases. Germline V gives CDR1 SGDLS, CDR2 YYNGEE. CDR3 length: 15 residues. V shed 0 bases and J 6 bases; nucleotides not matched to a gene: 7. CDR3 sequence: CASSVGPGTGFEQYF. CDR3 nucleotides: TGTGCCAGCAGCGTAGGTCCCGGGACAGGGTTCGAGCAGTACTTC.

The V and J genes are TRBV9 and TRBJ2-1; D is unclear. Between the trimmed V and J ends, which lost 3 bases and 0 bases, there was a span of 10 bases. The V gene's germline CDR1 is SGDLS and CDR2 YYNGEE. The CDR3 runs to 15 residues. The CDR3 here is CASSAYYYSYNEQFF. The CDR3 nucleotides read TGTGCCAGCAGCGCTTATTACTACTCCTACAATGAGCAGTTCTTC.

The chain uses TRBV7-2 and TRBJ1-4; a possible D gene is TRBD1 (6 bases). The CDR3 is 14 residues long. Germline V CDR1 and CDR2: SGHTA, FQGNSA. V was cut by 5 bases and J by 8 bases, with 15 bases left in between. This CDR3 is CASSTWGLGEKLFF. In DNA form, the CDR3 reads TGTGCCAGCAGCACCTGGGGGCTCGGAGAAAAACTGTTTTTT.

At least ten counts were recorded for this clone. The chain is built from TRBV4-1 and TRBJ1-5, with 7 bases aligning to TRBD1. Trimming at V came to 1 base and at J to 7 bases, leaving 13 bases not matched to a gene. The CDR3 consists of 17 residues. The germline V gene encodes CDR1 MGHRA and CDR2 YSYEKL. In DNA, the CDR3 is TGCGCCAGCAGCCAAGGCTTCACAGGGGACTCCCGACAGCCCCAGCATTTT. It translates to CASSQGFTGDSRQPQHF.

The chain uses TRBV7-7 and TRBJ2-1, with a possible D match to TRBD2 (5 bases). This CDR3 spans 15 amino acids. The germline V and J ends were trimmed by 0 bases and 6 bases, with 12 bases remaining between them. Per germline, CDR1 SSHAT and CDR2 FNYEAQ (reference sequence). The chain's CDR3 is CASSLAGEPSNEQFF. The DNA of the CDR3 is TGTGCCAGCAGCTTAGCGGGAGAGCCCTCCAATGAGCAGTTCTTC.

This chain uses TRBV3-1 (or the pseudogene TRBV3-2) with TRBJ1-3; D remains unclear. Trimming shortened V by 1 base and J by 4 bases, and 5 bases separated the two germline ends. The CDR3 loop spans 13 amino acids. The V gene's germline CDR1 is LGHDT and CDR2 YNNKEL (reference sequence). CDR3 residues: CASSQVHGNTIYF. As DNA, the CDR3 is TGTGCCAGCAGCCAAGTACACGGAAACACCATATATTTT.

CDR3 sequence reads: CASGRRVAQHF. CDR3 nucleotide sequence: TGTGCTAGTGGCCGGAGGGTGGCCCAGCATTTT. The chain has TRBV12-5 and TRBJ1-5; D remains unclear. The CDR3 has 11 residues. CDR1 is LGHNT and CDR2 is FRNRAP in the germline V gene. V was trimmed by 6 bases and J by 11 bases, leaving 11 bases between them.

The rearrangement links TRBV4-2 to TRBJ1-5; TRBD1 is a possible D gene (6 bases). The CDR3 has 14 amino acids. V lost 5 bases and J lost 5, with 13 bases in between. Germline V gene data show CDR1 as LGHNA and CDR2 as YNFKEQ. The CDR3 coding sequence is TGTGCCAGCAGCGAACAGGGTTACTATCAGCCCCAGCATTTT. This sequence encodes CASSEQGYYQPQHF.

The chain recombines TRBV19 with TRBJ1-5; D is possibly TRBD1 (5 bases). This CDR3 contains 17 residues. Germline-derived CDR1 and CDR2 are LNHDA and SQIVND (reference sequence). Trimming removed 10 bases from V and 2 bases from J, with 24 bases in between. CDR3 DNA sequence: TGTGCCACATCGGGGGGGACCTCTTTAAGAGGCAATCAGCCCCAGCATTTT. Translating gives CATSGGTSLRGNQPQHF.

The chain couples TRBV15 to TRBJ1-1; D may be TRBD1 (6 bases). Germline CDR1 and CDR2: LNHNV and YYDKDF (reference sequence). V dropped 6 bases and J dropped 5 bases, with 13 bases sitting between them. This CDR3 region has 13 residues. The CDR3 nucleotides read TGTGCCACCAGGGAAGGGGGGGAAACTGAAGCTTTCTTT. This gives the protein CATREGGETEAFF.